These 6 T cell receptor beta chains came from one sample sequenced in a study of OX40 agonist ivuxolimab in advanced cancers. Sequencing was performed with immunoSEQ multiplex PCR; in TCRdb, only in-frame clones are kept and a portion is missing. The table records some 130,000 clones, more than 85% of them present only once. This specimen consisted of CD4+ or CD8+ T cells sorted from blood, obtained in a trial of the OX40 agonist ivuxolimab. The receptors here all came from an adult with an advanced solid tumor such as melanoma, head and neck, liver or kidney cancer.

The genes are TRBV5-6 and TRBJ1-6; 10 bases line up with TRBD1. The CDR3 contains 15 residues. V lost 5 bases and J lost 7; bases outside the gene matches: 6. The germline gives CDR1 SGHDT, CDR2 YYEEEE. The CDR3 DNA sequence: TGTGCCAGCAGAAGGGACAGGGGCGGAAATTCACCCCTCCACTTT. Translated: CASRRDRGGNSPLHF.

The CDR3 DNA is TGTGCCAGCAGCTCCGGACTGCCCCTAGCCAAAAACATTCAGTACTTC. It encodes CASSSGLPLAKNIQYF. V gene TRBV7-2 combines with J gene TRBJ2-4; a possible D gene is TRBD2 (5 bases). This CDR3 region has 16 residues. Deletions cut 4 bases from V and 0 bases from J, with 13 bases between. CDR1 and CDR2 from the germline V gene are SGHTA and FQGNSA.

The chain carries TRBV21-1 and TRBJ2-7; TRBD1 was called by the table and not checked on the DNA. TRBV21-1 is listed as a pseudogene. This CDR3 spans 14 amino acids. The CDR3 reads CASSPRTGENEQYF. CDR3 sequence (DNA): TGTGCCAGCTCACCAAGGACAGGGGAAAACGAGCAGTACTTC.

CDR3 in DNA: TGTGCCAGCTCACCACCCGGACTACAGGGGGTAAACGAGCAGTACTTC. Protein sequence: CASSPPGLQGVNEQYF. The chain is built from TRBV18 and TRBJ2-7; TRBD1 matches 8 bases. The CDR3 contains 16 residues. Losses at the gene ends were 0 bases for V and 5 bases for J; bases not matched to a gene: 9. CDR1 is KGHSH, CDR2 LQKENI, per germline.

This chain connects TRBV27 to TRBJ1-2, with 9 bases identical to TRBD1. V was clipped by 2 bases and J by 5 bases; unmatched bases: 6. Germline-derived CDR1 and CDR2 are MNHEY and SMNVEV (reference sequence). CDR3 length: 15 residues. CDR3 DNA sequence: TGTGCCAGCAGTTTAAGTCCGGGACAGGGATATGGCTACACCTTC. Translated, it gives CASSLSPGQGYGYTF.

V usage is TRBV18 and J usage is TRBJ2-7, with D unresolved. V gave up 1 base and J gave up 2 bases, with 12 bases separating them. The germline V gene has CDR1 KGHSH and CDR2 LQKENI. The CDR3 runs 15 residues. DNA for the CDR3: TGTGCCAGCTCACCACTCCCCGAAATCCCCTACGAGCAGTACTTC. Translating gives CASSPLPEIPYEQYF.